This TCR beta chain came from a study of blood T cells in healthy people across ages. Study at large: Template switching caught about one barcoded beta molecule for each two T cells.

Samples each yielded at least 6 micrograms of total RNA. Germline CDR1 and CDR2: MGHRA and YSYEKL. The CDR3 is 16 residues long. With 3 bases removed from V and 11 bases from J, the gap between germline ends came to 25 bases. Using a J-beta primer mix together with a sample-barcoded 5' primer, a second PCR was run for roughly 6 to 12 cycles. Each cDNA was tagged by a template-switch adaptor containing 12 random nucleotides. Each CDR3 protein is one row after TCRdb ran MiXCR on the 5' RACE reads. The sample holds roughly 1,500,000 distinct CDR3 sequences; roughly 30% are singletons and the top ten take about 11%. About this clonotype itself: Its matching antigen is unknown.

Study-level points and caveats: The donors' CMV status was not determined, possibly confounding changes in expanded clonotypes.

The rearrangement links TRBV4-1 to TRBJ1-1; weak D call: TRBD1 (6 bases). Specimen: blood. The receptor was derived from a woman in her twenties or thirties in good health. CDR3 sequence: CASSQVWTDRLKLAFF. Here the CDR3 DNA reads TGCGCCAGCAGCCAGGTCTGGACAGATAGATTGAAGTTGGCTTTCTTT.